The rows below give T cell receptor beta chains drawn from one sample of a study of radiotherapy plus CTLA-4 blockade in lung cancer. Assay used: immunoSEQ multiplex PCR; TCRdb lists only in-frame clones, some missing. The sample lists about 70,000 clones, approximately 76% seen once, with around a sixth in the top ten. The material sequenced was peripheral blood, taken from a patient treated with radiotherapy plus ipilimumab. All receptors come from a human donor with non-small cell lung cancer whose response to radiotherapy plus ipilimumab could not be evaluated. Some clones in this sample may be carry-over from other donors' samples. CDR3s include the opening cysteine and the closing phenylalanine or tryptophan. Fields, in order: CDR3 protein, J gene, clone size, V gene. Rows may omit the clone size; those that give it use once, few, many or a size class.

cdr3_aa: CASRQQGDTNYGYTF
j_call: TRBJ1-2
clone_size: NA
v_call: TRBV5-4

cdr3_aa: CASSRQGVRVNTEAFF
j_call: TRBJ1-1
clone_size: NA
v_call: TRBV2

cdr3_aa: CASSLDIASDTQYF
j_call: TRBJ2-3
clone_size: once
v_call: TRBV27

cdr3_aa: CASSLGWLNTEAFF
j_call: TRBJ1-1
clone_size: NA
v_call: TRBV7-2

cdr3_aa: CASTPGNTEAFF
j_call: TRBJ1-1
clone_size: few
v_call: TRBV6-6

cdr3_aa: CAGQATKDTEAFF
j_call: TRBJ1-1
clone_size: NA
v_call: TRBV28

cdr3_aa: CASSLVGLAGGSGHEQYF
j_call: TRBJ2-7
clone_size: few
v_call: TRBV7-6

cdr3_aa: CASSLDSQTDTQYF
j_call: TRBJ2-3
clone_size: few
v_call: TRBV27

cdr3_aa: CAISPGRTFYEQYF
j_call: TRBJ2-7
clone_size: NA
v_call: TRBV10-3

cdr3_aa: CASSVVGTPNSPLHF
j_call: TRBJ1-6
clone_size: NA
v_call: TRBV9

cdr3_aa: CASSPRTGVTGELFF
j_call: TRBJ2-2
clone_size: NA
v_call: TRBV18

cdr3_aa: CASSSAGGGTKNIQYF
j_call: TRBJ2-4
clone_size: few
v_call: TRBV28

cdr3_aa: CAISEGGTEAFF
j_call: TRBJ1-1
clone_size: few
v_call: TRBV10-3

cdr3_aa: CASSLGVISGTDTQYF
j_call: TRBJ2-3
clone_size: NA
v_call: TRBV5-4

cdr3_aa: CASSLVGQGYGYTF
j_call: TRBJ1-2
clone_size: once
v_call: TRBV5-1

cdr3_aa: CASSFADRRETQYF
j_call: TRBJ2-5
clone_size: NA
v_call: TRBV6-5

cdr3_aa: CASRLVARGYTF
j_call: TRBJ1-2
clone_size: once
v_call: TRBV18

cdr3_aa: CASSVGNRVLNYGYTF
j_call: TRBJ1-2
clone_size: NA
v_call: TRBV9

cdr3_aa: CACDSSYNSPLHF
j_call: TRBJ1-6
clone_size: NA
v_call: TRBV30

cdr3_aa: CASSGQKYEQYF
j_call: TRBJ2-7
clone_size: NA
v_call: TRBV2

cdr3_aa: CASSQAPGQGYEQYF
j_call: TRBJ2-7
clone_size: once
v_call: TRBV4-3

cdr3_aa: CASSLRSSYNSPLHF
j_call: TRBJ1-6
clone_size: NA
v_call: TRBV7-2

cdr3_aa: CASSSSGGTDEQYF
j_call: TRBJ2-7
clone_size: NA
v_call: TRBV7-9

cdr3_aa: CASSLVRGNYEQYF
j_call: TRBJ2-7
clone_size: NA
v_call: TRBV7-2

cdr3_aa: CASSQGAQEDYGYTF
j_call: TRBJ1-2
clone_size: NA
v_call: TRBV4-3

cdr3_aa: CASFPCGEADTQYF
j_call: TRBJ2-3
clone_size: few
v_call: TRBV21-1

cdr3_aa: CASSLGQGIGTNYGYTF
j_call: TRBJ1-2
clone_size: NA
v_call: TRBV5-1

cdr3_aa: CASSPNGEQFF
j_call: TRBJ2-1
clone_size: NA
v_call: TRBV9

cdr3_aa: CATSRSRQGIHEQYF
j_call: NA
clone_size: NA
v_call: TRBV15

cdr3_aa: CASSRGQGDEKLFF
j_call: TRBJ1-4
clone_size: NA
v_call: TRBV5-1

cdr3_aa: CASSPPPGSPLHF
j_call: TRBJ1-6
clone_size: few
v_call: TRBV6-6

cdr3_aa: CASSLVPQGFSGNTIYF
j_call: TRBJ1-3
clone_size: NA
v_call: TRBV7-2

cdr3_aa: CASSVQGVNTEAFF
j_call: TRBJ1-1
clone_size: NA
v_call: TRBV9

cdr3_aa: CASSPGIKGQPQHF
j_call: TRBJ1-5
clone_size: NA
v_call: TRBV18

cdr3_aa: CATTFWGQRTDTQYF
j_call: TRBJ2-3
clone_size: once
v_call: TRBV15

cdr3_aa: CASSSQGAGTEAFF
j_call: TRBJ1-1
clone_size: NA
v_call: TRBV7-3

cdr3_aa: CASSLAGTGPYEQYF
j_call: TRBJ2-7
clone_size: few
v_call: TRBV7-6